Listed below are T cell receptor beta chains from one sample, sequenced in a study of cytomegalovirus exposure and HLA in healthy donors. TCRdb's copy holds only in-frame clones and misses some; the assay was immunoSEQ multiplex PCR. The repertoire holds roughly 150,000 clones, with 80% as singletons. Sequencing was carried out using PBMCs. Receptor source: a man younger than 35 in good health and CMV-seropositive. The CDR3 runs from the conserved cysteine through the conserved F or W. The D gene is left open where the match is weak. A clone size is listed for some rows: how often the clone was seen (once, few, many), or a class if it is expanded.

j_call v_call clone_size d_call cdr3_aa cdr3_nt
TRBJ2-5 TRBV28 - - CASSFSVTGEPETQYF TGTGCCAGCAGTTTTTCGGTGACGGGTGAGCCGGAGACCCAGTACTTC
TRBJ2-7 TRBV7-8 few TRBD1 CASSLGSRTGMPYEQYF TGTGCCAGCAGCTTAGGGAGTCGGACAGGGATGCCCTACGAGCAGTACTTC
TRBJ2-7 TRBV6-5 - TRBD2 CASSSGTSGTYEQYF TGTGCCAGCAGTTCCGGGACTAGCGGGACCTACGAGCAGTACTTC
TRBJ1-1 TRBV28 - - CASSFEGDTEAFF TGTGCCAGCAGTTTCGAGGGAGACACTGAAGCTTTCTTT
TRBJ2-1 TRBV28 - TRBD2 CASSGRRGSNEQFF TGTGCCAGCTCCGGGAGGAGGGGTTCGAATGAGCAGTTCTTC
TRBJ2-7 TRBV28 - TRBD2 CASSSPLAGASYEQYF TGTGCCAGCAGTTCCCCCTTAGCGGGAGCGTCCTACGAGCAGTACTTC
TRBJ2-1 TRBV7-9 - - CASSAAYGEQFF TGTGCCAGCAGCGCGGCTTACGGTGAGCAGTTCTTC
TRBJ1-2 TRBV9 - - CASSVATGTYGYTF TGTGCCAGCAGCGTAGCCACAGGGACCTATGGCTACACCTTC
TRBJ2-7 TRBV28 - - CASREGHDEQYF TGTGCCAGCAGAGAGGGCCATGACGAGCAGTACTTC
TRBJ2-7 TRBV11-2 - TRBD1 CASSRGQAPAYEQYF TGTGCCAGCAGCCGGGGACAGGCTCCCGCCTACGAGCAGTACTTC
TRBJ1-1 TRBV19 - - CASRLVRGNTEAFF TGTGCCAGTAGACTTGTAAGGGGGAACACTGAAGCTTTCTTT
TRBJ2-2 TRBV20-1 - - CSAGATGELFF TGCAGTGCAGGAGCCACCGGGGAGCTGTTTTTT
TRBJ2-3 TRBV29-1 few - CSVETSGFTDTQYF TGCAGCGTTGAAACGAGCGGGTTCACAGATACGCAGTATTTT
TRBJ2-7 TRBV6-6 few - CASSVLYEQYF TGTGCCAGCAGTGTTCTATACGAGCAGTACTTC
TRBJ2-1 TRBV7-2 - - CASSFQARSYNEQFF TGTGCCAGCAGCTTCCAAGCGAGGTCCTACAATGAGCAGTTCTTC
TRBJ2-7 TRBV30 - - CAWSVRGYEQYF TGTGCCTGGAGTGTAAGGGGCTACGAGCAGTACTTC
TRBJ1-2 TRBV5-6 - - CASSDLGGGGYTF TGTGCCAGCAGCGATTTAGGGGGGGGAGGCTACACCTTC
TRBJ1-6 TRBV4-3 - TRBD1 CASSQVDRASPLHF TGCGCCAGCAGCCAAGTAGACAGGGCCTCACCCCTCCACTTT
TRBJ2-1 TRBV4-3 - TRBD2 CASSQDFLTSGRGTYNEQFF TGCGCCAGCAGCCAAGATTTCTTGACTAGCGGGAGAGGCACCTACAATGAGCAGTTCTTC
TRBJ2-3 TRBV7-9 - TRBD1 CASSILQGALGDTQYF TGTGCCAGCAGCATCTTACAGGGGGCGCTTGGAGATACGCAGTATTTT
TRBJ2-7 TRBV4-1 - - CASSQGTGLLYEQYF TGCGCCAGCAGCCAAGGAACGGGACTCCTCTACGAGCAGTACTTC
TRBJ1-5 TRBV10-1 once - CASSEEGSQPQHF TGCGCCAGCAGTGAGGAGGGAAGTCAGCCCCAGCATTTT
TRBJ2-2 TRBV7-6 once - CATQAGANTGELFF TGTGCCACCCAAGCAGGGGCCAACACCGGGGAGCTGTTTTTT
TRBJ1-4 TRBV6-5 - - CASSYGQPREKLFF TGTGCCAGCAGTTACGGACAGCCGCGAGAAAAACTGTTTTTT
TRBJ1-3 TRBV11-2 - - CASSLKGGLGNTIYF TGTGCCAGCAGCTTAAAGGGTGGACTCGGGAACACCATATATTTT
TRBJ2-7 TRBV7-9 - - CASSLLYEQYF TGTGCCAGCAGCTTACTGTACGAGCAGTACTTC
TRBJ1-1 TRBV25-1 few - CASSSRRENTEAFF TGTGCCAGCAGTTCACGCCGGGAAAACACTGAAGCTTTCTTT